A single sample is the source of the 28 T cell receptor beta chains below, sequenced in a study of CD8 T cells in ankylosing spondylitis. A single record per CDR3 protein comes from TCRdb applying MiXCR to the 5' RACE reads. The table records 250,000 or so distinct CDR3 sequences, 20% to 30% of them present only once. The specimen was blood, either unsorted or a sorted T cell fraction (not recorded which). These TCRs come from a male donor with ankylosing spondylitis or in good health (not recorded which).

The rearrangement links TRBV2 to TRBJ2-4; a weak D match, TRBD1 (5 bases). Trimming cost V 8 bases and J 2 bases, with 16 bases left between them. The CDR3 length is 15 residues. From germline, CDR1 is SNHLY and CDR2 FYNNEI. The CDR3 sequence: CASRRTPLTKNIQYF. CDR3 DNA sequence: TGTGCCAGCCGCCGGACACCCCTGACCAAAAACATTCAGTACTTC.

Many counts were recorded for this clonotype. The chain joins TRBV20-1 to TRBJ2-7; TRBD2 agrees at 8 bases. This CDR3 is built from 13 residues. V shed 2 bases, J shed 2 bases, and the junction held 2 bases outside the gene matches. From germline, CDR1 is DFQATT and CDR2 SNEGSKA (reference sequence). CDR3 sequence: CSARSGGAYEQYF. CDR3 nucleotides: TGCAGTGCTAGATCCGGGGGGGCCTACGAGCAGTACTTC.

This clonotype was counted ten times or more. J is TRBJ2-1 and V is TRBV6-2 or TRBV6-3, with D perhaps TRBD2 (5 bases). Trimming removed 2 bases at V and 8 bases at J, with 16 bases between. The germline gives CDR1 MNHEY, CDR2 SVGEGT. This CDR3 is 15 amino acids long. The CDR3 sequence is CASSYPERAVDEQFF. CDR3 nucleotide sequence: TGTGCCAGCAGTTACCCGGAGAGGGCGGTTGATGAGCAGTTCTTC.

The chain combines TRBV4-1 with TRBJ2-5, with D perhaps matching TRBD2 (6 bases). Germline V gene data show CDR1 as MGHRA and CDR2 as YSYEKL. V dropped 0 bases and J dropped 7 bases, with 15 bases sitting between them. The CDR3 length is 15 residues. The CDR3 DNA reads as TGCGCCAGCAGCCAAGAGGGGGGACTCCGGGGGACCCAGTACTTC. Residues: CASSQEGGLRGTQYF.

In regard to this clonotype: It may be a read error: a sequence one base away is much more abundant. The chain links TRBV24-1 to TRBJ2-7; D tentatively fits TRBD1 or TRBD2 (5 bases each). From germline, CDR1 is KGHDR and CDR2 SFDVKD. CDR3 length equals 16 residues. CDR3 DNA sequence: TGTGTCACCAGTGATTCCACGGGACCCCTAATGGGCGAGCAGTACTTC. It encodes CVTSDSTGPLMGEQYF.

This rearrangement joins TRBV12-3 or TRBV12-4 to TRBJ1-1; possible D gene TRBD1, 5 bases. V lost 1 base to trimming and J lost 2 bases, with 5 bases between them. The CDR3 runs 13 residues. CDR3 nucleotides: TGTGCCAGCAGTTTAGGGGACAACACTGAAGCTTTCTTT. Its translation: CASSLGDNTEAFF.

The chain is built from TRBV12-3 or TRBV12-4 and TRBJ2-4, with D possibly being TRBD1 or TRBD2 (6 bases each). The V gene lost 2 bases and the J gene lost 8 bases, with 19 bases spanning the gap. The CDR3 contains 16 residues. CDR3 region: CASSLKGGGGEDIQYF. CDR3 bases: TGTGCCAGCAGTTTAAAGGGGGGAGGTGGGGAGGACATTCAGTACTTC.

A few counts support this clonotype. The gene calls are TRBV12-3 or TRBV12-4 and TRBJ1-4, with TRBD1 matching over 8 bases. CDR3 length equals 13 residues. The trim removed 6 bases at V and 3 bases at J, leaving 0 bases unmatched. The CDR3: CASRGQANEKLFF. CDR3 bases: TGTGCCAGCAGGGGACAGGCTAATGAAAAACTGTTTTTT.

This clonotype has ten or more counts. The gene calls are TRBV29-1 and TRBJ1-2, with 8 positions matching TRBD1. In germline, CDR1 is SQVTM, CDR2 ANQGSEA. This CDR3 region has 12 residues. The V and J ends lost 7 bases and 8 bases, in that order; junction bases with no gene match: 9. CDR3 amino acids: CSAGQESEGYTF. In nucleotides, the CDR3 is TGCAGCGCGGGACAGGAGTCGGAAGGCTACACCTTC.

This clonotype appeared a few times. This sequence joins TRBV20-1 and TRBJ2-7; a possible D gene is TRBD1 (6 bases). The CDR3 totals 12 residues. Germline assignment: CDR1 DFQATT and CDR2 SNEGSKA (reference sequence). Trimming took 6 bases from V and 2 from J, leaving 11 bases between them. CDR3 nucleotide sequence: TGCAGTGCAGTGGACAGAGCCTACGAGCAGTACTTC. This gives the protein CSAVDRAYEQYF.

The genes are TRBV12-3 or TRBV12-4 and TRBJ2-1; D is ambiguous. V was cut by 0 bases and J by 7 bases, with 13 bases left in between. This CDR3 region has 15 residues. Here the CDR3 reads CASSLAHDSRNEQFF. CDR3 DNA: TGTGCCAGCAGTTTAGCCCATGATAGCAGGAATGAGCAGTTCTTC.

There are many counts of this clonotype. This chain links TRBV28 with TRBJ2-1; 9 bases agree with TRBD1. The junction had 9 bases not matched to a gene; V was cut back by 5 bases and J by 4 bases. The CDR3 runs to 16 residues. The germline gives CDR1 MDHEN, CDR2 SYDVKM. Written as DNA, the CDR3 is TGTGCCAGCAGTCCACAGGGGGCAGAAGGTTACAATGAGCAGTTCTTC. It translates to CASSPQGAEGYNEQFF.

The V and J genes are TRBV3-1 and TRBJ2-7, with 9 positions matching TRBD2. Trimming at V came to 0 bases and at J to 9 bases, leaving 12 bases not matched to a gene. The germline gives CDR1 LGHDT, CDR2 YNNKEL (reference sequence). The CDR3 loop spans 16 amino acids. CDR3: CASSQDLGLAGWGQYF. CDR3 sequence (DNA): TGTGCCAGCAGCCAAGATTTGGGACTAGCCGGTTGGGGGCAGTACTTC.

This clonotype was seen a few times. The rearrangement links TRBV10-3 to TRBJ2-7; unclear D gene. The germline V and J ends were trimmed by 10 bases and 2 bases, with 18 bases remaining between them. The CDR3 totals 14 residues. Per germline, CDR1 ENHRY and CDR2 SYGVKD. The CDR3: CATESKGMPYEQYF. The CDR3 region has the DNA TGTGCCACCGAAAGTAAGGGTATGCCCTACGAGCAGTACTTC.

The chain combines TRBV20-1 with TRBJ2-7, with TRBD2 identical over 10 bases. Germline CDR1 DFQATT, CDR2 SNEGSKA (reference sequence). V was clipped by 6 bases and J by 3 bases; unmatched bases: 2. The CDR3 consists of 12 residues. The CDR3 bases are TGCAGTGCCCCTAGCGGGAGCTACGAGCAGTACTTC. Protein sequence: CSAPSGSYEQYF.

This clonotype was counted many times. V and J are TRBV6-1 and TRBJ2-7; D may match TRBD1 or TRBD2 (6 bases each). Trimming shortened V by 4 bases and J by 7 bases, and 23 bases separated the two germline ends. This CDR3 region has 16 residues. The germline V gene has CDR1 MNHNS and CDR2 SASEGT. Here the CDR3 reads CASSVMNARGVWEQYF. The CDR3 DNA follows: TGTGCCAGCAGTGTCATGAATGCTAGGGGGGTTTGGGAGCAGTACTTC.

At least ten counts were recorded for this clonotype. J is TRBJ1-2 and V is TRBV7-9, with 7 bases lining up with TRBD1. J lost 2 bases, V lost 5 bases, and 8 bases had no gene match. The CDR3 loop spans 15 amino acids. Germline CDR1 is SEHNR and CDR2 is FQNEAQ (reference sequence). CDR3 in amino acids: CASSITGTVNYGYTF. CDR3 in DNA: TGTGCCAGCAGCATAACCGGGACAGTCAACTATGGCTACACCTTC.

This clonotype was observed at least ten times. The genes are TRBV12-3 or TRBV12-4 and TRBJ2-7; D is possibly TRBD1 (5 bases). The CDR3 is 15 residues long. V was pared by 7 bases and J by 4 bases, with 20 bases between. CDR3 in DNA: TGTGCCAGCACCCCCTCAGACAGAGAAGCGTACGAGCAGTACTTC. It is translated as CASTPSDREAYEQYF.

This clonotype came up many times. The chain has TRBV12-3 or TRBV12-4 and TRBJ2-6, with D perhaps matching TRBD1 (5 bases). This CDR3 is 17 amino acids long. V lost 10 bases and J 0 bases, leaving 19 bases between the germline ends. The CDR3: CATIRTREPSGANVLTF. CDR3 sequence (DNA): TGTGCCACCATCCGAACCAGGGAACCCTCTGGGGCCAACGTCCTGACTTTC.

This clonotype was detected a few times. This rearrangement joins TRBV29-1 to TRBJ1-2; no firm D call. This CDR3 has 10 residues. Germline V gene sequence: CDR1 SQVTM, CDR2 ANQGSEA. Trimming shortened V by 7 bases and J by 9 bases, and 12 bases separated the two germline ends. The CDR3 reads CSASGSRYTF. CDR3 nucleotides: TGCAGCGCCTCCGGGAGCCGCTACACCTTC. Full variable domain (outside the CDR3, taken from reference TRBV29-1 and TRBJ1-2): SAVISQKPSRDICQRGTSLTIQCQVDSQVTMMFWYRQQPGQSLTLIATANQGSEATYESGFVIDKFPISRPNLTFSTLTVSNMSPEDSSIYLCSASGSRYTFGSGTRLTVV.

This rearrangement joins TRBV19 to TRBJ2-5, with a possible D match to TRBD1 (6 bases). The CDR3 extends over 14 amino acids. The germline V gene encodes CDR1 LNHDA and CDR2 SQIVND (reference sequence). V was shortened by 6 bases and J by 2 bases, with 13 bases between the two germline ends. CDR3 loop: CASSLQGPQETQYF. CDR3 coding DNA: TGTGCCAGTAGCCTACAGGGACCTCAAGAGACCCAGTACTTC.

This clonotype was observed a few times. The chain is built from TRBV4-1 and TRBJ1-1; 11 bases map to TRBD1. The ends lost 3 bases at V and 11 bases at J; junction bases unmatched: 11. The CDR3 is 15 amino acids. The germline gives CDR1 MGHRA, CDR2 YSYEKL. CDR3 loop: CASSQTPGQGAGAFF. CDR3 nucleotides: TGCGCCAGCAGCCAGACACCTGGACAGGGGGCTGGGGCTTTCTTT.

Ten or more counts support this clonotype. CDR3 residues: CATPGGQTDTQYF. For the CDR3, the DNA is TGCGCCACTCCGGGGGGCCAAACAGATACGCAGTATTTT. The J gene is TRBJ2-3, the V gene TRBV5-1, with D possibly TRBD2 on 7 matching bases. Trimming took off 9 bases at V and 3 bases at J, with 14 bases between the two ends. The CDR3 has 13 residues. Germline lookup yields CDR1 SGHRS and CDR2 YFSETQ.

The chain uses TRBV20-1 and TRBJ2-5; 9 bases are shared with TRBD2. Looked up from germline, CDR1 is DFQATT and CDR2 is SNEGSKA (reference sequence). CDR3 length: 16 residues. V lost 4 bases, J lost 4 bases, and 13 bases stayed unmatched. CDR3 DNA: TGCAGTGCTATGACTGGCGGGGGGGCCGTGCTAGAGACCCAGTACTTC. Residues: CSAMTGGGAVLETQYF.

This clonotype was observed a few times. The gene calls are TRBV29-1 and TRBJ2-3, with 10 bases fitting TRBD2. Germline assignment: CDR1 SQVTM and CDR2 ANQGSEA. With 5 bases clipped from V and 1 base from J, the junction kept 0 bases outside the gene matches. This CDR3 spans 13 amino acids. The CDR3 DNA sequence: TGCAGCGTTAGCGGGGGGGGCACAGATACGCAGTATTTT. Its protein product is CSVSGGGTDTQYF.

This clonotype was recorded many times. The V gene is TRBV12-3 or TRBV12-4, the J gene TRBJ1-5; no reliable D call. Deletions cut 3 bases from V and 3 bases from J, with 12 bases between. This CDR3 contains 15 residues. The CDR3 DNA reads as TGTGCCAGCAGTTTCTTTGGGCCTTACAATCAGCCCCAGCATTTT. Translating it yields CASSFFGPYNQPQHF.

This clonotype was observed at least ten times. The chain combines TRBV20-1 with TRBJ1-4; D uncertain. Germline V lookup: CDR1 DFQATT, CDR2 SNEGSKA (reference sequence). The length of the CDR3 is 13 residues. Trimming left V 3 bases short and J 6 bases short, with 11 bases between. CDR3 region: CSASADGYEKLFF. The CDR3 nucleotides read TGCAGTGCTAGTGCCGACGGATATGAAAAACTGTTTTTT.

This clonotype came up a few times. CDR3 nucleotides: TGTGCCAGCAGCGTCTCCTTAAGAGGGAAGGGAGAGAATGAGCAGTTCTTC. As protein: CASSVSLRGKGENEQFF. The rearrangement uses TRBV9 and TRBJ2-1; TRBD2 is a possible D gene (5 bases). Germline V CDR1 and CDR2: SGDLS, YYNGEE. Between the trimmed V and J ends, which lost 2 bases and 7 bases, there was a span of 22 bases. This CDR3 is 17 amino acids long.